The present entry profiles one T cell receptor beta chain with its context. This clonotype was recorded at least ten times. Its specific antigen is unknown. Base qualities are not recorded, but no much larger clone differs from it by a single base. The entry originates in a study of regulatory T cells in long-lasting Graves disease (dated by TCRdb to the early 2020s). Concerning the study at large: In the newly diagnosed Graves' disease group, patients had been taking antithyroid drugs for less than 3 months. This study used TCR sequencing and RNA sequencing of peripheral blood to compare persistent Graves' disease patients against newly diagnosed Graves' disease patients. The study was registered as a clinical trial and conducted in China. A total of approximately 35 samples were covered by TCR sequencing, comprising some 13 persistent and about 20 newly diagnosed Graves' disease patients.

The sample's time point label, in plain terms: newly diagnosed GD, antithyroid drugs for less than 3 months. For both TCR sequencing and RNA sequencing, RNA was extracted from PBMCs in TRIzol. The diagnosis of Graves' disease followed American Thyroid Association guidelines. Patients for the study were recruited at an endocrinology department in Xi'an, China. From each patient, around 9 milliliters of peripheral blood was collected into an EDTA anticoagulant tube. Ficoll Paque Plus density gradient separation was used to isolate PBMCs, and no further T cell sorting was performed. An Agilent 2100 Bioanalyzer and agarose gel were used to assess RNA quality, and a NanoDrop 2000 was used to measure RNA concentration. The library was built by means of multiplex PCR. Instrument on record: Illumina HiSeq 4000. TCR beta libraries were built with iRepertoire HTBI primers and Arm-PCR amplification of CDR3 regions. Before sequencing, the PCR products went through gel purification. In the authors' own workflow: A total of 62 TRBV and more than twelve TRBJ segments were identified across samples and were used for gene usage analysis of CDR3 amino acid clonotypes. COPE and FqMerger were used to merge filtered high-quality paired reads into contigs. BLAST was used to align contigs to IMGT TRBV, TRBD and TRBJ reference genes, and CDR3 was defined according to IMGT. Highly expanded clones were defined as clonotypes with a frequency above 0.1%. Shannon entropy was used to measure repertoire diversity, and the Gini coefficient was used to measure V-J evenness. Clonotypes shared by more than one individual were considered public. TCRdb reworked the public reads: Q25 trimming with fastp, MiXCR clone assembly, productive beta chains retained. For every CDR3 protein sequence, its rows merge into one entry that carries the most common genes and DNA. These V and J calls derive from TCRdb rather than the authors' analysis. This sample holds hundreds of thousands of distinct CDR3 sequences; about 16% were observed only once. Around 25% of the sample comes from the top ten.

The CDR3 sequence holds 12 residues, the cysteine and phenylalanine included. Here the CDR3 DNA is all that survives: 36 bases in frame from base 1. According to the germline V gene, CDR1 reads SGHAT and CDR2 reads FQNNGV. Deletion took 5 bases off V and 11 bases off J, with a span of 15 bases between the germline ends. The paper as a whole reports these results and caveats: The study examined only peripheral blood because the primary lesion, thyroid tissue, could not be accessed. Preferential use of TRBV28, TRBJ1-2 and TRBJ2-5 was observed in persistent disease, whereas TRBV20-1 and TRBJ2-1 were favored in newly diagnosed disease. Sequencing and analysis were limited to the TCR beta chain. Compared with newly diagnosed patients, patients with persistent Graves' disease had lower TCR Shannon entropy and fewer highly expanded clones, which suggests clonal expansion. Persistent patients shared more public clonotypes among themselves (around 2,700) than newly diagnosed patients did (about 970). The small sample size was acknowledged by the authors as a limitation that may reduce accuracy.

These data were likewise used in another study, on T cells in Graves' hyperthyroidism and ophthalmopathy. From the second report: Graves' hyperthyroidism was defined as stable when no progression to ophthalmopathy occurred over 18 months of follow-up. Hyperthyroidism patients were newly diagnosed, with disease duration under 2 months, and aged 18 to 65 years. Exclusion was applied to patients with uncontrolled infections, other autoimmune diseases, pregnancy or lactation. Diagnoses relied on clinical symptoms, serum thyroxine and TRAb, thyroid ultrasound and orbital computed tomography. For the first round of RT-PCR on the TCR CDR3, the HTBI primer set was used together with the Qiagen OneStep RT-PCR kit. Most expanded thyroid clonotypes (frequency above 0.001) were also found in blood, which suggests that blood repertoires may mirror thyroid immune responses. In cross-validation, a model built on a 13 V-J signature told ophthalmopathy apart from stable hyperthyroidism with less than 90% sensitivity and around 83% specificity, and in testing the same model reached 80%/75%. In validation, the model predicted progression to ophthalmopathy a median of roughly 6.5 months before onset, with about 64% sensitivity and almost 75% specificity. TCR V-J signatures able to tell the groups apart were searched for in a discovery cohort of some 100 patients, of whom more than 40 had Graves' ophthalmopathy and around 57 had stable Graves' hyperthyroidism. Prospective prediction of ophthalmopathy was tested in an independent validation cohort consisting of fewer than 20 hyperthyroidism patients and more than 15 patients who later progressed to ophthalmopathy. The approximately 100 discovery patients were divided at random into training and test sets in a 7:3 ratio. In about 6 Graves' hyperthyroidism patients, the study also compared T-cell repertoires from thyroid tissue with T-cell repertoires from blood. Once sampling was done, hyperthyroidism patients were given methimazole at a starting dose of 30 mg daily, whereas ophthalmopathy patients were given high-dose intravenous methylprednisolone. A second multiplex PCR round built the libraries, followed by size selection and purification. Sequencing of the libraries was done on an Illumina HiSeq2000 using paired-end 100 bp reads. Raw data were processed with SOAPnuke, discarding reads with adapters, uncalled bases, mean Phred below 15, or no exact constant-primer or identifier match. COPE v1.2.5 was used to merge the high-quality paired reads, and each unique nucleotide sequence was defined as a clonotype. Clonotypes were aligned to IMGT TRBV, TRBD and TRBJ reference segments using MiTCR v1.1. The analysis included only V-J combinations with a frequency above 0.0001, which together covered over 98% of the repertoires. The TCS score was defined as F50 (clonal expansion) divided by E x V (chaos), with BLOSUM62-based TCRdist calculated between CDR3 peptides within each V-J. Welch's t-statistics and random forest reduced roughly 500 V-J features to 13, which were used in a naive Bayes classifier (R e1071). No statistical method was used to set the sample size in advance, and investigators knew the group allocation. The paper reports TCR Vbeta CDR3 sequencing of approximately 130 peripheral blood samples: 40 to 45 ophthalmopathy, roughly 80 hyperthyroidism and around 17 progressor patients.

The TCR originated in a woman aged 35 to 59 with Graves disease. Donor details come from another sample of the same person, matched by shared clones. The chain was built from TRBV11-2 and TRBJ1-1; no D segment can be confidently identified. The sample was peripheral blood mononuclear cells (PBMCs), taken at new diagnosis, from a patient treated with antithyroid drugs. The CDR3 region reads CASSPWATRAFF. The DNA reads TGTGCCAGCAGCCCCTGGGCAACCAGGGCTTTCTTT. The entire variable domain, with the stretches around the CDR3 drawn from the reference TRBV11-2 and TRBJ1-1 proteins, is EAGVAQSPRYKIIEKRQSVAFWCNPISGHATLYWYQQILGQGPKLLIQFQNNGVVDDSQLPKDRFSAERLKGVDSTLKIQPAKLEDSAVYLCASSPWATRAFFGQGTRLTVV.